The rows below give T cell receptor beta chains drawn from one sample of a study of Ad26.COV2.S vaccination and SARS-CoV-2 variants. Sequencing was performed with immunoSEQ multiplex PCR; in TCRdb, only in-frame clones are kept and a portion is missing. This table holds 300,000 to 350,000 clones, about 89% found once. The sequences come from peripheral blood, collected in a trial of Ad26.COV2.S vaccine versus placebo. These receptors were collected from a person aged 18-65 years who received the Ad26.COV2.S COVID-19 vaccine or a placebo. Both conserved end residues are part of each CDR3. A D gene is named only where the DNA matches it firmly. For some rows the clone size is stated as once, few or many, or as a class when expanded; others skip it.

abundance: few; j_gene: TRBJ1-1; v_gene: TRBV4-1; d_gene: .; CDR3nt: TGCGCCAGCAGCCAAGATTGGAGGAACACTGAAGCTTTCTTT; CDR3aa: CASSQDWRNTEAFF
abundance: .; j_gene: TRBJ2-3; v_gene: TRBV11-2; d_gene: TRBD1; CDR3nt: TGTGCCAGCAGCTCAAACAGGGGGCTTACAGATACGCAGTATTTT; CDR3aa: CASSSNRGLTDTQYF
abundance: .; j_gene: TRBJ1-2; v_gene: TRBV2; d_gene: TRBD1; CDR3nt: TGTGCCAGCAGGGACCGGGACAGGGATAACTATGGCTACACCTTC; CDR3aa: CASRDRDRDNYGYTF
abundance: .; j_gene: TRBJ2-3; v_gene: TRBV24-1; d_gene: .; CDR3nt: TGTGCCACCAGCCCCGGTTCCAGTCAAATGGATACGCAGTATTTT; CDR3aa: CATSPGSSQMDTQYF
abundance: .; j_gene: TRBJ2-7; v_gene: TRBV28; d_gene: TRBD2; CDR3nt: TGTGCCAGCAGTTCGACCTCCGCCCCTAGCGGGAGTTTATCCTACGAGCAGTACTTC; CDR3aa: CASSSTSAPSGSLSYEQYF
abundance: .; j_gene: TRBJ1-2; v_gene: TRBV2; d_gene: .; CDR3nt: TGTGCCAGCAGTGACAGGGGTGGCTACACCTTC; CDR3aa: CASSDRGGYTF
abundance: once; j_gene: TRBJ1-2; v_gene: TRBV19; d_gene: .; CDR3nt: TGTGCCAGTAGTCTAGGGGTAAACTATGGCTACACCTTC; CDR3aa: CASSLGVNYGYTF
abundance: .; j_gene: TRBJ2-5; v_gene: TRBV11-2; d_gene: .; CDR3nt: TGTGCCAGCAGCTCGTACAGGGCGCAAGAGACCCAGTACTTC; CDR3aa: CASSSYRAQETQYF
abundance: .; j_gene: TRBJ2-7; v_gene: TRBV12-5; d_gene: .; CDR3nt: TGTGCTAGTGGTTTGATTCAGGGATCTTACGAGCAGTACTTC; CDR3aa: CASGLIQGSYEQYF
abundance: .; j_gene: TRBJ1-2; v_gene: TRBV7-9; d_gene: .; CDR3nt: TGTGCCAGCAGCCGCCTCGGGGGTGGGTATGGCTACACCTTC; CDR3aa: CASSRLGGGYGYTF
abundance: .; j_gene: TRBJ2-7; v_gene: TRBV12-3/TRBV12-4; d_gene: .; CDR3nt: TGTGCCAGCAGTTCTTCAGGGCGTTACGAGCAGTACTTC; CDR3aa: CASSSSGRYEQYF
abundance: few; j_gene: TRBJ1-1; v_gene: TRBV5-1; d_gene: .; CDR3nt: TGCGCCAGCAGCTTGGCTGAATTAGGCACTGAAGCTTTCTTT; CDR3aa: CASSLAELGTEAFF
abundance: .; j_gene: TRBJ2-1; v_gene: TRBV5-3; d_gene: TRBD2; CDR3nt: TGTGCCAGAAGCTTGGGACTAGCGGGAGTTTGGGCTAGGTCCTACAATGAGCAGTTCTTC; CDR3aa: CARSLGLAGVWARSYNEQFF
abundance: .; j_gene: TRBJ2-3; v_gene: TRBV30; d_gene: TRBD1; CDR3nt: TGTGCCTGGAGTCGGACAGGGGGCATTACAGATACGCAGTATTTT; CDR3aa: CAWSRTGGITDTQYF
abundance: .; j_gene: TRBJ2-3; v_gene: TRBV18; d_gene: .; CDR3nt: TGTGCCAGCTCACCACCGGGGAACACAGATACGCAGTATTTT; CDR3aa: CASSPPGNTDTQYF
abundance: .; j_gene: TRBJ1-2; v_gene: TRBV27; d_gene: TRBD1; CDR3nt: TGTGCCAGCAGTTCGGGGACAGCCCCTAACTATGGCTACACCTTC; CDR3aa: CASSSGTAPNYGYTF
abundance: .; j_gene: TRBJ2-7; v_gene: TRBV10-1; d_gene: .; CDR3nt: TGCGCCAGCTCCTCTAGCTCCTACGAGCAGTACTTC; CDR3aa: CASSSSSYEQYF
abundance: .; j_gene: TRBJ2-7; v_gene: TRBV11-3; d_gene: TRBD1; CDR3nt: TGTGCCAGCAGCCCAGGGACAGAGGTTGGCGAGCAGTACTTC; CDR3aa: CASSPGTEVGEQYF
abundance: .; j_gene: TRBJ1-1; v_gene: TRBV7-6; d_gene: .; CDR3nt: TGTGCCAGCAGCTTACTAGTGGGGGGTCCAGGGAACACTGAAGCTTTCTTT; CDR3aa: CASSLLVGGPGNTEAFF
abundance: .; j_gene: TRBJ2-7; v_gene: TRBV6-6; d_gene: .; CDR3nt: TGTGCCAGCAAATCAGCCATCTACGAGCAGTACTTC; CDR3aa: CASKSAIYEQYF
abundance: .; j_gene: TRBJ1-2; v_gene: TRBV5-4; d_gene: TRBD1; CDR3nt: TGTGCCAGCAGCCCTTACGGAGGACAGGGCAAGCGGGGCTACACCTTC; CDR3aa: CASSPYGGQGKRGYTF
abundance: .; j_gene: TRBJ2-2; v_gene: TRBV5-1; d_gene: TRBD1; CDR3nt: TGCGCCAGCAGGCCTCGACAGGGGGCGCACACCGGGGAGCTGTTTTTT; CDR3aa: CASRPRQGAHTGELFF
abundance: .; j_gene: TRBJ1-4; v_gene: TRBV5-5; d_gene: .; CDR3nt: TGTGCCAGCAGCTTGCTTCCGCCGACCTCAACTAATGAAAAACTGTTTTTT; CDR3aa: CASSLLPPTSTNEKLFF
abundance: .; j_gene: TRBJ1-2; v_gene: TRBV2; d_gene: .; CDR3nt: TGTGCCAGCAGTGTATTGACTCAACCGGAGGGCTACACCTTC; CDR3aa: CASSVLTQPEGYTF
abundance: .; j_gene: TRBJ2-5; v_gene: TRBV28; d_gene: TRBD2; CDR3nt: TGTGCCAGCAGTTTGCTAGCGGGAGGCACCGGAGAAGAGACCCAGTACTTC; CDR3aa: CASSLLAGGTGEETQYF
abundance: .; j_gene: TRBJ2-1; v_gene: TRBV5-1; d_gene: .; CDR3nt: TGCGCCAGCAGCTTTGAGGTGACAGAGTACAATGAGCAGTTCTTC; CDR3aa: CASSFEVTEYNEQFF
abundance: .; j_gene: TRBJ2-5; v_gene: TRBV19; d_gene: TRBD2; CDR3nt: TGTGCCAGTAGTAGACTAGCGGGAAGTGAGACCCAGTACTTC; CDR3aa: CASSRLAGSETQYF
abundance: .; j_gene: TRBJ1-2; v_gene: TRBV9; d_gene: .; CDR3nt: TGTGCCAGCAGCGTAGGGACTTACAACTATGGCTACACCTTC; CDR3aa: CASSVGTYNYGYTF
abundance: .; j_gene: TRBJ1-5; v_gene: TRBV9; d_gene: .; CDR3nt: TGTGCCAGCAGCGCGGACGATAGCAATCAGCCCCAGCATTTT; CDR3aa: CASSADDSNQPQHF
abundance: few; j_gene: TRBJ2-7; v_gene: TRBV27; d_gene: .; CDR3nt: TGTGCCAGCAGTTGGGGAGAGCAGTACTTC; CDR3aa: CASSWGEQYF
abundance: .; j_gene: TRBJ1-1; v_gene: TRBV11-3; d_gene: .; CDR3nt: TGTGCCAGCAGCTTGACAGGTAGCAGCACTGAAGCTTTCTTT; CDR3aa: CASSLTGSSTEAFF